Each of the 17 T cell receptor beta chains below was sequenced from the same sample in a study of human versus mouse CDR3 diversity and MHC coevolution. Clones were read by immunoSEQ multiplex PCR, and TCRdb kept only the in-frame ones, dropping some. The sample lists about 60,000 clones; around 94% were seen once. The sample comprised naive CD4+ T cells from blood. The subset here: CD45RO-negative CD62L-positive naive CD4 T cells. These receptors were obtained from a person in their 60s in good health.

About this clone: Germline and junction disagree at one end, which may indicate a read error. J is TRBJ1-1 and V is TRBV7-6; tentatively, D is TRBD1 (6 bases). The germline V gene encodes CDR1 SGHVS and CDR2 FNYEAQ. CDR3 size: 15 residues. The CDR3 loop reads CASSLAFGQYSEAFF. As DNA, the CDR3 is TGTGCCAGCAGCTTAGCTTTTGGACAGTATTCTGAGGCTTTCTTT.

CDR3 nucleotides: TGTGCCAGCTCACCAGCCTCGGGAGAGCAGTACTTC. As protein: CASSPASGEQYF. J is TRBJ2-7 and V is TRBV18; tentatively, D is TRBD2 (5 bases). Germline loops: CDR1 KGHSH, CDR2 LQKENI. The CDR3 has 12 amino acids. With 2 bases removed from V and 7 bases from J, the gap between germline ends came to 9 bases.

This sequence joins TRBV4-2 and TRBJ2-3; 12 positions agree with TRBD2. The V segment lost 4 bases and the J segment 5 bases; nucleotides outside the gene matches: 7. The CDR3 contains 16 residues. CDR1 LGHNA and CDR2 YNFKEQ come from the germline V gene. The CDR3 is CASSPLAGGPGDTQYF. The CDR3 region has the DNA TGTGCCAGCAGCCCTCTAGCGGGAGGGCCGGGAGATACGCAGTATTTT.

The genes are TRBV19 and TRBJ2-7; 7 bases line up with TRBD1. The germline gives CDR1 LNHDA, CDR2 SQIVND (reference sequence). The CDR3 spans 14 residues. The V and J ends lost 1 base and 3 bases, in that order; junction bases with no gene match: 3. The CDR3 here is CASSIARDSYEQYF. As DNA, the CDR3 is TGTGCCAGTAGTATAGCTCGGGACAGCTACGAGCAGTACTTC.

The rearrangement uses TRBV7-3 and TRBJ1-3; D unresolved. This CDR3 is built from 13 residues. CDR1 and CDR2 from the germline V gene are SGHTA and FQGTGA. V was clipped by 3 bases and J by 4 bases, with 7 bases between them. Here the CDR3 reads CASSLTRGNTIYF. As DNA, the CDR3 is TGTGCCAGCAGCTTGACGAGGGGAAACACCATATATTTT.

The V and J genes are TRBV7-9 and TRBJ2-7; no clear D. Trimming cost V 1 base and J 4 bases, with 14 bases left between them. This CDR3 spans 15 amino acids. CDR1 is SEHNR and CDR2 is FQNEAQ in the germline V gene (reference sequence). The CDR3 here is CASSLGANVGYEQYF. The CDR3 region has the DNA TGTGCCAGCAGCTTAGGGGCTAATGTGGGTTACGAGCAGTACTTC.

The CDR3: CASSVDSGGDGRQETQYF. In DNA form, the CDR3 reads TGTGCCAGCAGCGTAGATAGTGGAGGGGACGGGAGACAAGAGACCCAGTACTTC. This chain joins TRBV9 and TRBJ2-5, with a possible D match to TRBD2 (6 bases). The germline V gene has CDR1 SGDLS and CDR2 YYNGEE. The CDR3 covers 18 residues. Trimming stripped 0 bases from V and 2 bases from J, with 20 bases between.

A word on this clone: The junction and the germline gene differ at one end; a read error may be behind it. Other DNA sequences in the same sample also yield this CDR3. The chain carries TRBV7-8 and TRBJ2-3, with TRBD2 matching 7 bases. Germline V gene lookup returns CDR1 SGHVS and CDR2 FQNEAQ. This CDR3 is built from 15 residues. The chain's CDR3 is CASSLEGRGTDTQYF. The CDR3 DNA sequence: TGTGCCAGCAGCTTAGAGGGGAGGGGCACAGATACACAGTATTTT.

The sample holds one count of this clone. The chain joins TRBV28 to TRBJ1-2; D unclear. Trimming removed 3 bases from V and 4 bases from J, with 12 bases in between. Per germline, CDR1 MDHEN and CDR2 SYDVKM. The CDR3 is made up of 14 amino acids. For the CDR3, the DNA is TGTGCCAGCAGTTTCCCAGGCACGTCCTATGGCTACACCTTC. Translating it yields CASSFPGTSYGYTF.

This clone appeared a single time. This rearrangement joins TRBV9 to TRBJ2-1; TRBD2 matches at 8 bases. This CDR3 has 15 amino acids. Per germline, CDR1 SGDLS and CDR2 YYNGEE. Trimming removed 0 bases from V and 10 bases from J; junction bases left unmatched: 9. The DNA for the CDR3 is TGTGCCAGCAGCGTAGAACCCGGGAGGGCGTTCGAGCAGTTCTTC. It encodes CASSVEPGRAFEQFF.

CDR3 bases: TGTGCCAGCAGTGACTATCGACAGGGAGTTGAAAAACTGTTTTTT. Its protein is CASSDYRQGVEKLFF. The chain has TRBV25-1 and TRBJ1-4; 7 nucleotides agree with TRBD1. Germline loops: CDR1 MGHDK, CDR2 SYGVNS. V gave up 3 bases and J gave up 7 bases; unmatched junction bases: 8. This CDR3 is built from 15 residues. Drawing the rest from reference TRBV25-1 and TRBJ1-4, the complete variable domain is EADIYQTPRYLVIGTGKKITLECSQTMGHDKMYWYQQDPGMELHLIHYSYGVNSTEKGDLSSESTVSRIRTEHFPLTLESARPSHTSQYLCASSDYRQGVEKLFFGSGTQLSVL.

This clone has just a few counts. The chain has TRBV29-1 and TRBJ1-4; 7 bases match TRBD1. Trimming removed 5 bases from V and 6 bases from J; junction bases left unmatched: 9. Germline CDR1 and CDR2: SQVTM and ANQGSEA. The CDR3 has 14 residues. In DNA form, the CDR3 reads TGCAGCGTTCGGGGCAGGGGGTCCTATGAAAAACTGTTTTTT. Amino acids: CSVRGRGSYEKLFF.

The CDR3 reads CARGAGQGYQETQYF. The CDR3 region has the DNA TGTGCCCGGGGCGCAGGACAGGGGTACCAAGAGACCCAGTACTTC. This sequence joins TRBV30 and TRBJ2-5; 9 nucleotides match TRBD1. From germline, CDR1 is GTSNPN and CDR2 SVGIG (reference sequence). The length of the CDR3 is 15 residues. V dropped 8 bases and J dropped 0; count of bases not matched to a gene: 10.

This clone was seen just once. The rearrangement links TRBV5-6 to TRBJ2-2; 10 bases are a match to TRBD2. Germline assignment: CDR1 SGHDT and CDR2 YYEEEE. Trimming removed 0 bases from V and 2 bases from J; junction bases left unmatched: 4. This CDR3 spans 17 amino acids. The CDR3 protein is CASSLGLAGHNTGELFF. The CDR3 DNA reads as TGTGCCAGCAGCTTGGGACTAGCGGGCCACAACACCGGGGAGCTGTTTTTT.

This sequence joins TRBV4-2 and TRBJ2-5, with D perhaps matching TRBD2 (5 bases). The germline gives CDR1 LGHNA, CDR2 YNFKEQ. Trimming stripped 5 bases from V and 5 bases from J, with 15 bases between. The CDR3 spans 14 residues. CDR3 nucleotides: TGTGCCAGCAGCTCCGGCAGAGGCGGGGAGACCCAGTACTTC. Its translation: CASSSGRGGETQYF.

The chain recombines TRBV5-1 with TRBJ2-1; the D gene is possibly TRBD2 (6 bases). This CDR3 has 15 amino acids. Germline assignment: CDR1 SGHRS and CDR2 YFSETQ. Trimming removed 5 bases at V and 5 bases at J, with 17 bases between. CDR3 sequence (DNA): TGCGCCAGCAGTCGAATAGGAGGGACTGACAATGAGCAGTTCTTC. Amino acid sequence: CASSRIGGTDNEQFF.

The chain joins TRBV6-5 to TRBJ2-5, with TRBD2 identical over 8 bases. The length of the CDR3 is 14 residues. Germline V gene data show CDR1 as MNHEY and CDR2 as SVGAGI. J gave up 4 bases and V 6 bases, and 7 bases lay outside the gene matches. The CDR3 is CASSSGSVGETQYF. DNA for the CDR3: TGTGCCAGCAGCAGCGGGAGCGTTGGAGAGACCCAGTACTTC.